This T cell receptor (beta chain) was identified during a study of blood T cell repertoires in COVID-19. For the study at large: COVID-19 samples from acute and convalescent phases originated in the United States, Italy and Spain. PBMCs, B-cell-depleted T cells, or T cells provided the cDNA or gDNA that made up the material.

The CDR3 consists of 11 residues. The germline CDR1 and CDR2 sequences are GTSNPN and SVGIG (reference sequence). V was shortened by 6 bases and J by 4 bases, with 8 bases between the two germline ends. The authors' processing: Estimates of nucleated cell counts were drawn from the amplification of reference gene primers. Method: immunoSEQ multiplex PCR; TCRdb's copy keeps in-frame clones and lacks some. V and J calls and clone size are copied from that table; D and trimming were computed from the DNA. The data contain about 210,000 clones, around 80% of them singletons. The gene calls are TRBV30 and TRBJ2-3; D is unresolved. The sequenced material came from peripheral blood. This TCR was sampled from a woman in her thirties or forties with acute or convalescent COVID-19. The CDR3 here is CACAAPDTQYF. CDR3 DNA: TGTGCCTGCGCGGCCCCAGATACGCAGTATTTT. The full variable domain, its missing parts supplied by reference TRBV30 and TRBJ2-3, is SQTIHQWPATLVQPVGSPLSLECTVEGTSNPNLYWYRQAAGRGLQLLFYSVGIGQISSEVPQNLSASRPQDRQFILSSKKLLLSDSGFYLCACAAPDTQYFGPGTRLTVL.